The 11 T cell receptor beta chains listed next were all sequenced from one sample in a study of CD8 T cells in Susac syndrome. A quantity of roughly 0.5 to 1 ug RNA underwent reverse transcription using random hexamers. TCRdb re-derived calls from the immunoSEQ multiplex PCR reads in MiXCR, one entry per CDR3 protein. Counted here are roughly 130,000 distinct CDR3 sequences, 85% to 95% occurring once; the ten biggest clones make up over 0.1%. The sample was CD4+ T cells from PBMCs. Every receptor here comes from a human donor with multiple sclerosis.

The chain is built from TRBV4-2 and TRBJ2-5, with 8 bases matching TRBD1. The CDR3 is 16 residues long. Trimming took 4 bases from V and 5 from J; bases not matched to a gene: 12. The V gene's germline CDR1 is LGHNA and CDR2 YNFKEQ. The CDR3 reads CASSPGGGQGVETQYF. CDR3 coding DNA: TGTGCCAGCAGCCCAGGCGGTGGACAGGGAGTGGAGACCCAGTACTTC.

V usage is TRBV5-4 and J usage is TRBJ2-1, with 8 bases fitting TRBD1. V was pared by 0 bases and J by 1 base, with 3 bases of the junction left unmatched. The CDR3 extends over 16 amino acids. Per the germline V gene, CDR1 is SGHNT and CDR2 is YYREEE (reference sequence). This chain's CDR3 is CASSLGTGPSYNEQFF. CDR3 bases: TGTGCCAGCAGCTTGGGGACAGGGCCTTCCTACAATGAGCAGTTCTTC.

The J gene is TRBJ2-5, the V gene TRBV3-1; D might be TRBD1 (6 bases). CDR1 is LGHDT, CDR2 YNNKEL, per germline (reference sequence). The CDR3 is 15 residues long. V was clipped by 6 bases and J by 4 bases, with 18 bases between them. The CDR3 DNA reads TGTGCCAGCAGAATGACAGGTGCTAGAGGAGAGACCCAGTACTTC. Residues: CASRMTGARGETQYF.

The chain couples TRBV6-6 to TRBJ1-2; 7 positions agree with TRBD1. This CDR3 region has 13 residues. Germline V gene sequence: CDR1 MNHNY, CDR2 SVGAGI (reference sequence). Trimming removed 4 bases from V and 12 bases from J; junction bases left unmatched: 11. The CDR3 DNA is TGTGCCAGCAGTTCATATCCTGACAGGGAGAACACCTTC. It yields the protein CASSSYPDRENTF.

A note on this clonotype: Compared with germline, one end of the junction differs, possibly owing to a read error. The rearrangement joins TRBV2 to TRBJ2-7; perhaps TRBD2 as D (6 bases). This CDR3 is built from 9 residues. CDR1 and CDR2 (germline): SNHLY, FYNNEI. CDR3 DNA sequence: TGTGCCAGCAAGGTGACTAGTTGCTTC. Residues: CASKVTSCF.

The rearrangement joins TRBV9 to TRBJ2-7; 11 nucleotides align to TRBD1. The CDR3 is 16 amino acids. The V gene's germline CDR1 is SGDLS and CDR2 YYNGEE. With 4 bases clipped from V and 6 bases from J, the junction kept 12 bases outside the gene matches. The CDR3 here is CASSIGTGGISSEQYF. The CDR3 bases are TGTGCCAGCAGCATTGGGACAGGGGGTATATCGAGCGAGCAGTACTTC.

V and J are TRBV20-1 and TRBJ1-5; 7 bases are a match to TRBD1. This CDR3 comprises 18 residues. The junction had 11 bases not matched to a gene; V was cut back by 0 bases and J by 0 bases. Germline V gene sequence: CDR1 DFQATT, CDR2 SNEGSKA (reference sequence). The CDR3 DNA follows: TGCAGTGCTAGAGATGAGGGGGCCCTTATTCTTAGCAATCAGCCCCAGCATTTT. Encoded protein: CSARDEGALILSNQPQHF.

V gene TRBV4-1 combines with J gene TRBJ2-7, with 7 bases that match TRBD1. V was clipped by 0 bases and J by 3 bases; unmatched bases: 8. Germline lookup yields CDR1 MGHRA and CDR2 YSYEKL. The CDR3 runs to 16 residues. Written as DNA, the CDR3 is TGCGCCAGCAGCCAAGATGTGGCCCGACAGGGCTACGAGCAGTACTTC. Translation: CASSQDVARQGYEQYF.

The chain is built from TRBV9 and TRBJ2-1; D may be TRBD2 (6 bases). From germline, CDR1 is SGDLS and CDR2 YYNGEE. This CDR3 has 15 amino acids. With 2 bases removed from V and 5 bases from J, the gap between germline ends came to 14 bases. The CDR3 coding sequence is TGTGCCAGCAGCGTTCAATCTAGCGCGAACAATGAGCAGTTCTTC. Translation gives CASSVQSSANNEQFF.

The gene calls are TRBV29-1 and TRBJ1-1; the D gene is possibly TRBD1 (5 bases). Germline-derived CDR1 and CDR2 are SQVTM and ANQGSEA. The CDR3 runs 14 residues. V lost 4 bases, J lost 1 base, and 13 bases lay in between. In nucleotides, the CDR3 is TGCAGCGTTGTAGGAGGGGCTCGGAACACTGAAGCTTTCTTT. It codes for CSVVGGARNTEAFF.

J is TRBJ2-1 and V is TRBV12-3 or TRBV12-4, with 7 bases fitting TRBD2. V was pared by 6 bases and J by 8 bases, with 7 bases of the junction left unmatched. The CDR3 loop spans 13 amino acids. CDR3 DNA sequence: TGTGCCAGCAGCCGGCGGGGGTGGGATGAGCAGTTCTTC. Its protein is CASSRRGWDEQFF.